This is a list of T cell receptor beta chains from one sample in a study of cytomegalovirus exposure and HLA in healthy donors. TCRdb's table, derived via immunoSEQ multiplex PCR, lists solely in-frame clones and lacks some. The repertoire includes tens of thousands of clones, roughly 60% of them detected once, and approximately 2.2% sits in the top ten. Sample: PBMCs. These receptors were obtained from a human donor in good health. CDR3s include the opening cysteine and the closing phenylalanine or tryptophan. The D gene is left open where the match is weak. A row's size may be missing; if present it is once, few, many or a size class.

size: .
length: 13
J: TRBJ1-4
V: TRBV25-1
D: .
CDR3: CASSRGGVEKLFF
DNA: TGTGCCAGCAGCCGCGGGGGGGTTGAAAAACTGTTTTTT

size: .
length: 15
J: TRBJ1-1
V: TRBV9
D: .
CDR3: CASSVLGQTNTEAFF
DNA: TGTGCCAGCAGCGTATTGGGACAAACTAACACTGAAGCTTTCTTT

size: .
length: 14
J: TRBJ1-4
V: TRBV18
D: TRBD1
CDR3: CASSRTGTNEKLFF
DNA: TGTGCCAGCTCCCGGACAGGGACTAATGAAAAACTGTTTTTT

size: few
length: 15
J: TRBJ1-3
V: TRBV6-6
D: TRBD1
CDR3: CASRGDRVSGNTIYF
DNA: TGTGCCAGCAGAGGGGACAGGGTATCCGGAAACACCATATATTTT

size: .
length: 13
J: TRBJ1-2
V: TRBV15
D: TRBD1
CDR3: CATRNDRVVGYTF
DNA: TGTGCCACCAGGAATGACAGGGTAGTAGGCTACACCTTC

size: few
length: 15
J: TRBJ1-4
V: TRBV6-1
D: .
CDR3: CASSELGRVDEKLFF
DNA: TGTGCCAGCAGTGAATTGGGCAGGGTTGACGAAAAACTGTTTTTT

size: .
length: 15
J: TRBJ2-7
V: TRBV30
D: .
CDR3: CAWSVFRASSYEQYF
DNA: TGTGCCTGGAGTGTATTCAGGGCGAGCTCCTACGAGCAGTACTTC

size: .
length: 16
J: TRBJ1-1
V: TRBV6-6
D: .
CDR3: CASSYGPSAWDTEAFF
DNA: TGTGCCAGCAGTTACGGGCCCTCGGCATGGGACACTGAAGCTTTCTTT

size: .
length: 16
J: TRBJ2-1
V: TRBV7-9
D: .
CDR3: CASSLALGSLADEQFF
DNA: TGTGCCAGCAGCTTAGCGCTGGGTTCACTAGCAGATGAGCAGTTCTTC

size: .
length: 18
J: TRBJ2-5
V: TRBV5-1
D: TRBD2
CDR3: CASSSGTSGVVGQETQYF
DNA: TGCGCCAGCAGCAGCGGGACTAGCGGGGTGGTGGGGCAAGAGACCCAGTACTTC

size: .
length: 18
J: TRBJ1-6
V: TRBV2
D: .
CDR3: CASTWELGAGLSNSPLHF
DNA: TGTGCCAGCACTTGGGAGTTGGGGGCTGGACTTTCTAATTCACCCCTCCACTTT

size: once
length: 15
J: TRBJ2-3
V: TRBV5-6
D: TRBD2
CDR3: CASSLPGRVVDTQYF
DNA: TGTGCCAGCAGCTTGCCAGGGAGGGTGGTGGATACGCAGTATTTT

size: .
length: 15
J: TRBJ2-2
V: TRBV9
D: TRBD1
CDR3: CASSVETGGTGELFF
DNA: TGTGCCAGCAGCGTAGAGACAGGGGGCACCGGGGAGCTGTTTTTT

size: .
length: 12
J: TRBJ1-2
V: TRBV7-3
D: TRBD1
CDR3: CASSSRQGSYTF
DNA: TGTGCCAGCAGCTCGAGACAGGGTTCTTACACCTTC

size: .
length: 15
J: TRBJ2-7
V: TRBV7-9
D: TRBD1
CDR3: CASSLRDSGISEQYF
DNA: TGTGCCAGCAGCTTACGGGACAGTGGGATATCCGAGCAGTACTTC

size: .
length: 15
J: TRBJ2-1
V: TRBV27
D: .
CDR3: CASSLPASSYNEQFF
DNA: TGTGCCAGCAGTTTACCGGCTAGCTCCTACAATGAGCAGTTCTTC

size: .
length: 13
J: TRBJ1-5
V: TRBV7-2
D: .
CDR3: CASSTIARQPQHF
DNA: TGTGCCAGCAGCACGATAGCGAGGCAGCCCCAGCATTTT

size: .
length: 16
J: TRBJ1-1
V: TRBV12-1
D: .
CDR3: CASSFRRGRLDTEAFF
DNA: TGTGCCAGCAGCTTCAGGAGGGGGCGCCTGGACACTGAAGCTTTCTTT

size: .
length: 17
J: TRBJ2-6
V: TRBV14
D: .
CDR3: CASSQVGALAGANVLTF
DNA: TGTGCCAGCAGCCAAGTTGGGGCGTTGGCCGGGGCCAACGTCCTGACTTTC

size: few
length: 14
J: TRBJ2-4
V: TRBV4-3
D: .
CDR3: CASSQAGFAVVQYF
DNA: TGCGCCAGCAGCCAGGCGGGATTTGCCGTCGTTCAGTACTTC

size: .
length: 15
J: TRBJ1-3
V: TRBV4-1
D: .
CDR3: CASSQDPGSGNTIYF
DNA: TGCGCCAGCAGCCAAGATCCGGGATCAGGAAACACCATATATTTT

size: .
length: 12
J: TRBJ1-1
V: TRBV4-2
D: .
CDR3: CASRTGTTEAFF
DNA: TGTGCCAGCAGAACAGGGACCACTGAAGCTTTCTTT

size: .
length: 15
J: TRBJ1-4
V: TRBV4-3
D: TRBD1
CDR3: CASSLTGGYNEKLFF
DNA: TGCGCCAGCAGCCTGACAGGGGGTTATAATGAAAAACTGTTTTTT

size: .
length: 15
J: TRBJ1-3
V: TRBV7-9
D: TRBD1
CDR3: CASSLTGQGVNTIYF
DNA: TGTGCCAGCAGCCTCACGGGACAGGGGGTAAACACCATATATTTT

size: .
length: 15
J: TRBJ2-2
V: TRBV11-3
D: .
CDR3: CASSWSLGSSGELFF
DNA: TGTGCCAGCAGCTGGTCACTTGGGAGCTCCGGGGAGCTGTTTTTT

size: .
length: 14
J: TRBJ2-7
V: TRBV5-1
D: TRBD2
CDR3: CASSSGTSGDVEDF
DNA: TGCGCCAGCAGCTCCGGGACTAGCGGGGATGTCGAAGACTTC

size: .
length: 16
J: TRBJ1-5
V: TRBV11-2
D: TRBD1
CDR3: CASSLATGTEDQPQHF
DNA: TGTGCCAGCAGCCTCGCGACCGGGACAGAGGATCAGCCCCAGCATTTT

size: .
length: 14
J: TRBJ1-1
V: TRBV14
D: .
CDR3: CASSRLEGVTEAFF
DNA: TGTGCCAGCAGCCGACTCGAGGGGGTCACTGAAGCTTTCTTT

size: .
length: 13
J: TRBJ1-5
V: TRBV30
D: TRBD1
CDR3: CAWSIRGNQPQHF
DNA: TGTGCCTGGAGCATCAGGGGGAATCAGCCCCAGCATTTT

size: .
length: 14
J: TRBJ2-5
V: TRBV5-6
D: TRBD1
CDR3: CASRYGTGGETQYF
DNA: TGTGCCAGCAGATACGGGACAGGCGGGGAGACCCAGTACTTC

size: .
length: 14
J: TRBJ2-7
V: TRBV28
D: TRBD1
CDR3: CASSRTGDSYEQYF
DNA: TGTGCCAGCAGTCGGACAGGCGACTCCTACGAGCAGTACTTC

size: few
length: 19
J: TRBJ2-2
V: TRBV7-9
D: TRBD2
CDR3: CASSMTSGGFGGDTGELFF
DNA: TGTGCCAGCAGCATGACTAGCGGGGGATTCGGGGGGGACACCGGGGAGCTGTTTTTT

size: once
length: 14
J: TRBJ1-4
V: TRBV6-5
D: .
CDR3: CASRSGRRNEKLFF
DNA: TGTGCCAGCAGATCAGGGCGCCGTAATGAAAAACTGTTTTTT

size: .
length: 17
J: TRBJ2-7
V: TRBV5-3
D: TRBD1
CDR3: CARSARDRGLWNYEQYF
DNA: TGTGCCAGAAGCGCCCGGGACAGGGGGTTATGGAACTACGAGCAGTACTTC

size: .
length: 15
J: TRBJ1-5
V: TRBV4-1
D: TRBD1
CDR3: CASSQSGQGYQPQHF
DNA: TGCGCCAGCAGCCAATCAGGACAGGGGTATCAGCCCCAGCATTTT

size: few
length: 15
J: TRBJ2-1
V: TRBV5-4
D: .
CDR3: CASSLGQGGNTGQFF
DNA: TGTGCCAGCAGCTTGGGGCAGGGGGGAAATACCGGGCAGTTCTTC

size: .
length: 13
J: TRBJ1-2
V: TRBV29-1
D: .
CDR3: CSVVTDRLGGYTF
DNA: TGCAGCGTGGTGACAGACCGCTTAGGAGGCTACACCTTC

size: .
length: 17
J: TRBJ2-3
V: TRBV30
D: TRBD2
CDR3: CAWIKLAGGLGTDTQYF
DNA: TGTGCCTGGATCAAACTAGCGGGGGGGCTCGGCACAGATACGCAGTATTTT

size: .
length: 16
J: TRBJ2-4
V: TRBV19
D: .
CDR3: CASSMGVAAAKNIQYF
DNA: TGTGCCAGTAGTATGGGTGTAGCAGCGGCCAAAAACATTCAGTACTTC

size: .
length: 14
J: TRBJ2-3
V: TRBV7-9
D: .
CDR3: CASSPLGGTDTQYF
DNA: TGTGCCAGCAGCCCACTCGGGGGCACAGATACGCAGTATTTT

size: few
length: 15
J: TRBJ2-3
V: TRBV7-9
D: TRBD2
CDR3: CASATSGGTTDTQYF
DNA: TGTGCCAGTGCTACTAGCGGGGGGACCACAGATACGCAGTATTTT

size: .
length: 14
J: TRBJ1-1
V: TRBV6-6
D: .
CDR3: CASSYKGENTEAFF
DNA: TGTGCCAGCAGTTACAAGGGAGAGAACACTGAAGCTTTCTTT

size: few
length: 14
J: TRBJ1-3
V: TRBV9
D: .
CDR3: CASSVRSSGNTIYF
DNA: TGTGCCAGCAGCGTGAGGAGCTCTGGAAACACCATATATTTT

size: once
length: 18
J: TRBJ2-5
V: TRBV18
D: TRBD1
CDR3: CASSLRSSGTGGQETQYF
DNA: TGTGCCAGCTCCCTCAGGTCATCCGGGACAGGGGGGCAAGAGACCCAGTACTTC

size: .
length: 13
J: TRBJ1-5
V: TRBV6-5
D: .
CDR3: CASSAYSNQPQHF
DNA: TGTGCCAGCAGTGCGTATAGCAATCAGCCCCAGCATTTT

size: .
length: 16
J: TRBJ2-3
V: TRBV19
D: TRBD1
CDR3: CASSSLTGGLTDTQYF
DNA: TGTGCCAGTAGTAGCTTGACAGGGGGCCTCACAGATACGCAGTATTTT

size: once
length: 20
J: TRBJ1-3
V: TRBV5-1
D: TRBD1
CDR3: CASSLQPPRDSTLSGNTIYF
DNA: TGCGCCAGCAGCTTACAACCCCCCCGGGACAGCACACTGTCTGGAAACACCATATATTTT

size: .
length: 13
J: TRBJ2-3
V: TRBV19
D: .
CDR3: CASSTAATDTQYF
DNA: TGTGCCAGTAGTACGGCAGCGACAGATACGCAGTATTTT

size: few
length: 13
J: TRBJ1-6
V: TRBV5-8
D: .
CDR3: CASSSRTFGALHF
DNA: TGTGCCAGCAGCTCAAGGACGTTCGGGGCCCTCCACTTT

size: .
length: 15
J: TRBJ1-2
V: TRBV7-2
D: TRBD1
CDR3: CASSLTPGGNYGYTF
DNA: TGTGCCAGCAGCTTAACCCCAGGGGGCAACTATGGCTACACCTTC

size: .
length: 14
J: TRBJ2-3
V: TRBV11-2
D: .
CDR3: CASSSRGVTDTQYF
DNA: TGTGCCAGCAGCTCCAGGGGAGTCACAGATACGCAGTATTTT

size: .
length: 15
J: TRBJ1-6
V: TRBV7-9
D: TRBD1
CDR3: CASSLVQGGNSPLHF
DNA: TGTGCCAGCAGCTTAGTGCAGGGGGGTAATTCACCCCTCCACTTT

size: .
length: 11
J: TRBJ2-5
V: TRBV4-2
D: .
CDR3: CASSHSETQYF
DNA: TGTGCCAGCAGCCACTCAGAGACCCAGTACTTC

size: .
length: 15
J: TRBJ2-3
V: TRBV2
D: TRBD2
CDR3: CASSGGRGNTDTQYF
DNA: TGTGCCAGCAGTGGAGGGCGGGGGAACACAGATACGCAGTATTTT